A selection of T cell receptor beta chains follows, all from one sample in a study of cytomegalovirus exposure and HLA in healthy donors. Using immunoSEQ multiplex PCR, the repertoire was profiled, and TCRdb retains in-frame clones only, with some absent. Of tens of thousands of clones in the sample, 60% to 80% were seen once. The sample comprised PBMCs. These receptors were collected from a woman aged 40 to 50 in good health and CMV-seropositive. CDR3s include the opening cysteine and the closing phenylalanine or tryptophan. The D gene is left open where the match is weak. A clone size is listed for some rows: how often the clone was seen (once, few, many), or a class if it is expanded.

D gene: TRBD2; V gene: TRBV19; clone size: .; J gene: TRBJ2-1; CDR3 DNA: TGTGCCAGTAGTCCCCTAGCGGGACTCTACAATGAGCAGTTCTTC; CDR3 protein: CASSPLAGLYNEQFF
D gene: TRBD1; V gene: TRBV10-3; clone size: few; J gene: TRBJ1-2; CDR3 DNA: TGTGCCATCAGGCCCGGGGACAGGGGGACACATGGCTACACCTTC; CDR3 protein: CAIRPGDRGTHGYTF
D gene: .; V gene: TRBV6-5; clone size: .; J gene: TRBJ1-1; CDR3 DNA: TGTGCCAGCAGTCTAGGACAGTTACCCAACACTGAAGCTTTCTTT; CDR3 protein: CASSLGQLPNTEAFF
D gene: .; V gene: TRBV5-4; clone size: .; J gene: TRBJ1-4; CDR3 DNA: TGTGCCAGCAGCTTGGCATCTAATAATGAAAAACTGTTTTTT; CDR3 protein: CASSLASNNEKLFF
D gene: .; V gene: TRBV4-1; clone size: .; J gene: TRBJ2-1; CDR3 DNA: TGCGCCAGCAGCCAAGATTTGAGGACTTTGCAGTTCTTC; CDR3 protein: CASSQDLRTLQFF
D gene: .; V gene: TRBV6-1; clone size: .; J gene: TRBJ2-2; CDR3 DNA: TGTGCCATCCCCCTACCTCCTACGAACACCGGGGAGCTGTTTTTT; CDR3 protein: CAIPLPPTNTGELFF
D gene: .; V gene: TRBV2; clone size: .; J gene: TRBJ2-5; CDR3 DNA: TGTGCCAGCAGTGCGAGCCTAACTAGGATTGGGGAGACCCAGTACTTC; CDR3 protein: CASSASLTRIGETQYF
D gene: .; V gene: TRBV19; clone size: .; J gene: TRBJ1-2; CDR3 DNA: TGTGCCAGTAGTATAGCCGCAGGGGCGGACTATGGCTACACCTTC; CDR3 protein: CASSIAAGADYGYTF
D gene: .; V gene: TRBV6-1; clone size: few; J gene: TRBJ2-1; CDR3 DNA: TGTGCCAGCAGTGGAGACAGCAACAATGAGCAGTTCTTC; CDR3 protein: CASSGDSNNEQFF
D gene: .; V gene: TRBV13; clone size: .; J gene: TRBJ2-2; CDR3 DNA: TGTGCCAGCAGCTTACGGGGGAATAAGGCCGGGGAGCTGTTTTTT; CDR3 protein: CASSLRGNKAGELFF
D gene: TRBD1; V gene: TRBV29-1; clone size: .; J gene: TRBJ2-1; CDR3 DNA: TGCAGCGCCGAAGCCACGACAGGGAATGAGCAGTTCTTC; CDR3 protein: CSAEATTGNEQFF
D gene: .; V gene: TRBV10-3; clone size: .; J gene: TRBJ1-1; CDR3 DNA: TGTGCCATCAGTGTGGGGGGTGGCCAGGGCACTGAAGCTTTCTTT; CDR3 protein: CAISVGGGQGTEAFF
D gene: TRBD1; V gene: TRBV5-1; clone size: .; J gene: TRBJ1-4; CDR3 DNA: TGCGCCAGCAGCCTCGGGACAGGGGAAAAACTGTTTTTT; CDR3 protein: CASSLGTGEKLFF
D gene: .; V gene: TRBV7-9; clone size: .; J gene: TRBJ2-5; CDR3 DNA: TGTGCCAGCAGCTCCCCGACAGCGCATGAGTACCAAGAGACCCAGTACTTC; CDR3 protein: CASSSPTAHEYQETQYF
D gene: .; V gene: TRBV5-6; clone size: few; J gene: TRBJ2-3; CDR3 DNA: TGTGCCAGCAGCTTGGCAGGGGATTCTCACACAGATACGCAGTATTTT; CDR3 protein: CASSLAGDSHTDTQYF
D gene: .; V gene: TRBV4-1; clone size: .; J gene: TRBJ1-4; CDR3 DNA: TGCGCCAGCAGCCAAGAGAGGACAATAGATGAAAAACTGTTTTTT; CDR3 protein: CASSQERTIDEKLFF
D gene: .; V gene: TRBV5-6; clone size: few; J gene: TRBJ1-2; CDR3 DNA: TGTGCCAGCCGCCGGGTTGAGGTCAACTATGGCTACACCTTC; CDR3 protein: CASRRVEVNYGYTF
D gene: TRBD1; V gene: TRBV19; clone size: .; J gene: TRBJ2-1; CDR3 DNA: TGTGCCAGTAGTATAGGGACAGGAGATAATCGTTACAATGAGCAGTTCTTC; CDR3 protein: CASSIGTGDNRYNEQFF
D gene: TRBD1; V gene: TRBV5-6; clone size: .; J gene: TRBJ2-7; CDR3 DNA: TGTGCCAGCTGTCTTGGACAGGGGGCCTTCGAGCAGTACTTC; CDR3 protein: CASCLGQGAFEQYF
D gene: .; V gene: TRBV29-1; clone size: .; J gene: TRBJ2-3; CDR3 DNA: TGCAGCGCTGGGGGAGGTCTAGGCACAGATACGCAGTATTTT; CDR3 protein: CSAGGGLGTDTQYF
D gene: TRBD1; V gene: TRBV6-1; clone size: large; J gene: TRBJ2-3; CDR3 DNA: TGTGCCAGCAGTGAAGGACAGGGGGCAGATACGCAGTATTTT; CDR3 protein: CASSEGQGADTQYF
D gene: .; V gene: TRBV12-5; clone size: .; J gene: TRBJ2-1; CDR3 DNA: TGTGCTAGTGGTCGAGGGGGTCAGGATGAGCAGTTCTTC; CDR3 protein: CASGRGGQDEQFF
D gene: TRBD2; V gene: TRBV19; clone size: .; J gene: TRBJ2-5; CDR3 DNA: TGTGCCAGTAGCAGACTAGCGGGGGGGCGCGAGACCCAGTACTTC; CDR3 protein: CASSRLAGGRETQYF
D gene: .; V gene: TRBV6-8; clone size: .; J gene: TRBJ2-7; CDR3 DNA: TGTGCCAGCAGTTACGGACAGACCTCCTACGAGCAGTACTTC; CDR3 protein: CASSYGQTSYEQYF